Presented here are 28 T cell receptor beta chains from one specimen sequenced in a study of T cell responses to AZD1222 COVID-19 vaccine. TCRdb's table, derived via immunoSEQ multiplex PCR, lists solely in-frame clones and lacks some. In the table there are about 120,000 clones, 80% to 90% of which are singletons. The sequences come from peripheral blood, collected on day 0 of AZD1222 vaccination. These TCRs come from an adult in good health.

The chain carries TRBV2 and TRBJ2-3; D tentatively fits TRBD1 or TRBD2 (5 bases each). The germline V gene has CDR1 SNHLY and CDR2 FYNNEI. Trimming removed 1 base at V and 5 bases at J, with 10 bases between. The length of the CDR3 is 14 residues. The CDR3 region is CASSEGLGVDTQYF. The DNA of the CDR3 is TGTGCCAGCAGTGAAGGTTTGGGGGTAGATACGCAGTATTTT.

This clone was seen only a few times. The chain carries TRBV5-6 and TRBJ1-4, with 11 bases fitting TRBD1. CDR3 length: 14 amino acids. V lost 7 bases and J lost 6; bases outside the gene matches: 5. Germline CDR1 is SGHDT and CDR2 is YYEEEE. The CDR3, as DNA: TGTGCCAGCGGTCGGACAGGGGGCGATGAAAAACTGTTTTTT. Its translation is CASGRTGGDEKLFF.

V and J are TRBV7-2 and TRBJ2-1; D may correspond to TRBD1 or TRBD2 (6 bases each). CDR1 and CDR2 from the germline V gene are SGHTA and FQGNSA. The CDR3 covers 15 residues. V shed 4 bases and J shed 4 bases, with 14 bases lying between them. This CDR3 reads CASSYLGGAYNEQFF. The CDR3 DNA reads as TGTGCCAGCAGCTATCTCGGGGGCGCTTACAATGAGCAGTTCTTC.

V and J are TRBV6-5 and TRBJ2-7, with TRBD1 as a possible D gene (6 bases). Germline V gene sequence: CDR1 MNHEY, CDR2 SVGAGI. V was cut by 5 bases and J by 10 bases, with 15 bases left in between. CDR3 size: 12 residues. This CDR3 reads CASSPTGRGQYF. DNA for the CDR3: TGTGCCAGCAGTCCTACAGGGCGAGGACAGTACTTC.

As DNA, the CDR3 is TGTGCCAGCAGCCAAGACAGCGGAGCGAACACCGGGGAGCTGTTTTTT. It translates to CASSQDSGANTGELFF. This chain connects TRBV4-2 to TRBJ2-2, with D tentatively TRBD2 (5 bases). Looked up from germline, CDR1 is LGHNA and CDR2 is YNFKEQ. The CDR3 sequence is 16 residues long. V lost 0 bases and J 0 bases, leaving 8 bases between the germline ends.

The chain links TRBV9 to TRBJ2-7; 7 bases fit TRBD2. Germline V gene data show CDR1 as SGDLS and CDR2 as YYNGEE. This CDR3 has 16 amino acids. The J segment lost 0 bases and the V segment lost 4 bases, leaving 10 bases of the junction unmatched. CDR3 in amino acids: CASSPGAGVDSYEQYF. The CDR3 coding sequence is TGTGCCAGCAGCCCCGGGGCGGGAGTGGACTCCTACGAGCAGTACTTC.

This clone appeared a few times. V gene TRBV14 combines with J gene TRBJ2-2; D possibly corresponds to TRBD1 (6 bases). Deletions cut 6 bases from V and 4 bases from J, with 12 bases between. The V gene's germline CDR1 is SGHDN and CDR2 FVKESK. CDR3 size: 14 residues. CDR3 loop: CASSRTVLTGELFF. The CDR3 DNA reads TGTGCCAGCAGTCGGACAGTACTCACCGGGGAGCTGTTTTTT.

The chain couples TRBV7-9 to TRBJ2-3, with a tentative D call TRBD2 (6 bases). V lost 1 base, J lost 5 bases, and 19 bases lay in between. The CDR3 runs to 17 residues. Germline CDR1 and CDR2: SEHNR and FQNEAQ (reference sequence). CDR3 nucleotides: TGTGCCAGCAGCTTAGAGGCGTACGGGAGCATTGGAGATACGCAGTATTTT. Protein: CASSLEAYGSIGDTQYF.

V usage is TRBV11-1 and J usage is TRBJ2-7; unclear D gene. The CDR3 sequence is 13 residues long. Looked up from germline, CDR1 is SGHAT and CDR2 is FQDESV (reference sequence). V dropped 5 bases and J dropped 3 bases, with 11 bases sitting between them. The CDR3 nucleotides read TGTGCCAGCAGCCCCTCGGATTACTACGAGCAGTACTTC. This sequence encodes CASSPSDYYEQYF.

The genes are TRBV5-4 and TRBJ1-2, with D possibly TRBD1 on 5 matching bases. The germline gives CDR1 SGHNT, CDR2 YYREEE (reference sequence). The CDR3 loop spans 13 amino acids. V lost 0 bases and J 5 bases, leaving 8 bases between the germline ends. The CDR3 spells CASSLDGGYGYTF. As DNA, the CDR3 is TGTGCCAGCAGCTTGGATGGGGGTTATGGCTACACCTTC.

This chain connects TRBV5-1 to TRBJ1-6; D remains unclear. CDR1 SGHRS and CDR2 YFSETQ come from the germline V gene. The CDR3 runs to 17 residues. The ends were cut back, 4 bases at V and 9 bases at J, with 23 bases in the middle. The chain's CDR3 is CASSRREQSPRVSPLHF. CDR3 bases: TGCGCCAGCAGCAGGAGGGAGCAGTCCCCACGGGTTTCACCCCTCCACTTT. Full variable domain (missing parts from reference TRBV5-1 and TRBJ1-6): KAGVTQTPRYLIKTRGQQVTLSCSPISGHRSVSWYQQTPGQGLQFLFEYFSETQRNKGNFPGRFSGRQFSNSRSEMNVSTLELGDSALYLCASSRREQSPRVSPLHFGNGTRLTVT.

This clone was observed once. V is TRBV9 and J is TRBJ1-4, with no clear D. The germline V gene encodes CDR1 SGDLS and CDR2 YYNGEE. This CDR3 region has 15 residues. Trimming took off 4 bases at V and 2 bases at J, with 12 bases between the two ends. The CDR3 sequence: CASSPGSGTNEKLFF. CDR3 DNA: TGTGCCAGCAGCCCCGGTTCGGGGACTAATGAAAAACTGTTTTTT.

The V and J genes are TRBV30 and TRBJ2-1; 10 positions agree with TRBD2. Germline lookup yields CDR1 GTSNPN and CDR2 SVGIG (reference sequence). V lost 1 base, J lost 9 bases, and 15 bases stayed unmatched. The CDR3 sequence is 17 residues long. The CDR3 DNA is TGTGCCTGGAGTGAGGCTAGCGGGAGCGAGATATGGTCTGAGCAGTTCTTC. As protein: CAWSEASGSEIWSEQFF.

The genes are TRBV6-5 and TRBJ2-7; 8 bases are a match to TRBD2. The CDR3 consists of 14 residues. Germline lookup yields CDR1 MNHEY and CDR2 SVGAGI. With V trimmed by 7 bases and J by 2 bases, 7 bases remained unmatched. The CDR3 DNA sequence: TGTGCCAGCAAGGCGGGGGGCAGCCCCTACGAGCAGTACTTC. This gives the protein CASKAGGSPYEQYF.

The DNA for the CDR3 is TGTGCCAGCAGCCCGCATTTAGCCGGGGAGCTGTTTTTT. It translates to CASSPHLAGELFF. The rearrangement joins TRBV14 to TRBJ2-2, with D hard to call. This CDR3 contains 13 residues. The V end was cut by 4 bases, the J end by 6 bases, with 9 bases between. CDR1 is SGHDN, CDR2 FVKESK, per germline.

The V and J genes are TRBV29-1 and TRBJ2-7, with 8 bases matching TRBD1. Germline V CDR1 and CDR2: SQVTM, ANQGSEA. Germline trimming cut 6 bases from V and 2 bases from J; bases unmatched to any gene: 9. The CDR3 has 14 amino acids. CDR3 amino acids: CSVAPGTGPYEQYF. CDR3 nucleotides: TGCAGCGTGGCCCCCGGGACAGGACCCTACGAGCAGTACTTC.

With respect to this clone: Germline and junction disagree at one end, which may indicate a read error. V is TRBV10-2 and J is TRBJ1-1; 7 bases are a match to TRBD1. The CDR3 is 11 amino acids. Germline V gives CDR1 WSHSY, CDR2 SAAADI. As DNA, the CDR3 is TGCGCCAGCAGTGATGGAGGGGGCCCGGAGTTT. Protein sequence: CASSDGGGPEF.

The chain uses TRBV10-3 and TRBJ1-4; the D gene is possibly TRBD1 (6 bases). The CDR3 is 14 residues long. The V and J ends lost 6 bases and 3 bases respectively, with 11 bases between them. Germline CDR1 and CDR2: ENHRY and SYGVKD. CDR3 residues: CAISPRGPNEKLFF. Written as DNA, the CDR3 is TGTGCCATCAGCCCCAGGGGACCTAATGAAAAACTGTTTTTT.

Points on this clone: Other DNA variants within this sample encode the same CDR3. The chain is built from TRBV28 and TRBJ2-7, with D perhaps TRBD1 (6 bases). The CDR3 is 14 residues long. V lost 3 bases and J 2 bases, leaving 11 bases between the germline ends. The germline gives CDR1 MDHEN, CDR2 SYDVKM. The CDR3 loop reads CASSFLDSTYEQYF. The CDR3 DNA follows: TGTGCCAGCAGTTTCCTGGACAGTACCTACGAGCAGTACTTC.

The chain is built from TRBV19 and TRBJ2-7; D ambiguous. Trimming stripped 3 bases from V and 3 bases from J, with 9 bases between. Germline V CDR1 and CDR2: LNHDA, SQIVND (reference sequence). The CDR3 sequence is 13 residues long. CDR3 loop: CASSIGYDYEQYF. CDR3 sequence (DNA): TGTGCCAGTAGTATTGGATACGACTACGAGCAGTACTTC.

The V and J genes are TRBV7-9 and TRBJ2-1; D possibly corresponds to TRBD2 (6 bases). CDR3 length equals 17 residues. V gave up 1 base and J gave up 1 base, with 14 bases separating them. Germline-derived CDR1 and CDR2 are SEHNR and FQNEAQ (reference sequence). The CDR3 DNA reads as TGTGCCAGCAGCTTAGGGGGGGATTTTTGGTCCTACAATGAGCAGTTCTTC. It codes for CASSLGGDFWSYNEQFF. Together with reference TRBV7-9 and TRBJ2-1, the CDR3 gives the full variable domain: DTGVSQNPRHKITKRGQNVTFRCDPISEHNRLYWYRQTLGQGPEFLTYFQNEAQLEKSRLLSDRFSAERPKGSFSTLEIQRTEQGDSAMYLCASSLGGDFWSYNEQFFGPGTRLTVL.

This sequence joins TRBV7-8 and TRBJ2-7, with 8 bases identical to TRBD2. The CDR3 sequence is 15 residues long. The trim removed 2 bases at V and 5 bases at J, leaving 8 bases unmatched. The germline V gene encodes CDR1 SGHVS and CDR2 FQNEAQ. The DNA of the CDR3 is TGTGCCAGCAGCTTAAGACGGGAGGGAAATGACGAGCAGTACTTC. Protein product: CASSLRREGNDEQYF.

This rearrangement joins TRBV5-1 to TRBJ1-5, with D tentatively TRBD1 (5 bases). This CDR3 has 13 residues. CDR1 and CDR2 (germline): SGHRS, YFSETQ. The V and J ends lost 4 bases and 8 bases respectively, with 13 bases between them. The CDR3 DNA reads TGCGCCAGCAGCCCCCGGGGGGATGAGCCCCAGCATTTT. As protein: CASSPRGDEPQHF.

CDR3 amino acids: CASTDRETYGYTF. The CDR3 nucleotides read TGTGCCAGCACGGACAGGGAAACGTATGGCTACACCTTC. The rearrangement uses TRBV28 and TRBJ1-2, with 8 bases matching TRBD1. V lost 7 bases, J lost 5 bases, and 6 bases stayed unmatched. This CDR3 contains 13 residues. Germline V gives CDR1 MDHEN, CDR2 SYDVKM.

V is TRBV19 and J is TRBJ2-1; D is tentatively TRBD1 or TRBD2 (5 bases each). The V gene's germline CDR1 is LNHDA and CDR2 SQIVND (reference sequence). V lost 2 bases and J lost 6, with 11 bases in between. The CDR3 sequence is 14 residues long. In DNA, the CDR3 is TGTGCCAGTAGTATAACCGGGGCCAGCAATGAGCAGTTCTTC. As protein: CASSITGASNEQFF.

The chain links TRBV5-1 to TRBJ1-2, with D hard to call. Germline CDR1 reads SGHRS; CDR2 reads YFSETQ. The CDR3 is 13 amino acids. V was shortened by 3 bases and J by 4 bases, with 10 bases between the two germline ends. The CDR3 DNA reads as TGCGCCAGCAGCTCGGCCTGGAGCTATGGCTACACCTTC. It codes for CASSSAWSYGYTF. The variable domain in full, completed from reference TRBV5-1 and TRBJ1-2, reads KAGVTQTPRYLIKTRGQQVTLSCSPISGHRSVSWYQQTPGQGLQFLFEYFSETQRNKGNFPGRFSGRQFSNSRSEMNVSTLELGDSALYLCASSSAWSYGYTFGSGTRLTVV.

This chain joins TRBV28 and TRBJ2-3; D perhaps matches TRBD2 (6 bases). In germline, CDR1 is MDHEN, CDR2 SYDVKM. The CDR3 contains 15 residues. Trimming stripped 5 bases from V and 2 bases from J, with 14 bases between. CDR3 nucleotide sequence: TGTGCCAGCAGTGCTTACGGGAGCTCCACAGATACGCAGTATTTT. It codes for CASSAYGSSTDTQYF.

The chain links TRBV6-2 or TRBV6-3 to TRBJ1-2, with D uncertain. The CDR3 totals 16 residues. Germline CDR1 and CDR2: MNHEY and SVGEGT. The V end lost 0 bases, the J end lost 8 bases, and 19 bases lay between the germline ends. CDR3 in DNA: TGTGCCAGCAGTTACTCCACCGGCGGCGGGGTCGGAGGCTACACCTTC. This codes for CASSYSTGGGVGGYTF.